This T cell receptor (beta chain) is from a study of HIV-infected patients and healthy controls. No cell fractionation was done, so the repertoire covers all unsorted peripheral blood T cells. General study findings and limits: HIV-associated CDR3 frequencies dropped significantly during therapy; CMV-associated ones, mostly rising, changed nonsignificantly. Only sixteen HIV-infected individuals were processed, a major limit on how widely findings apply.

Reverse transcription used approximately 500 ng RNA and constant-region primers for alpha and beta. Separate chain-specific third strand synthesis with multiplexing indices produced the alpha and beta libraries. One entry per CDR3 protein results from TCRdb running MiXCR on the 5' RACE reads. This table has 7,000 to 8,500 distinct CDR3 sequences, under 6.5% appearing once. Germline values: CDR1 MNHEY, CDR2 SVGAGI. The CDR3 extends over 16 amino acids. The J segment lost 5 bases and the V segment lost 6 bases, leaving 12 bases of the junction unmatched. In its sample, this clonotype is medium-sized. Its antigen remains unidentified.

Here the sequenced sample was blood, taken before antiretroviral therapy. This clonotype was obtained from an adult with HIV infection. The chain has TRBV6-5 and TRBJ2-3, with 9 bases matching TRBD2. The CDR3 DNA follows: TGTGCCAGCAGCCCCAGTGGCGGGGGGGCGAGAGATACGCAGTATTTT. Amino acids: CASSPSGGGARDTQYF.